This T cell receptor beta chain was recovered during a study of shared clonotypes between healthy human individuals. The study's findings and limits: About 4.5% of naive CD4 clonotypes were common to several donors.

Clones were read by immunoSEQ multiplex PCR, and TCRdb kept only the in-frame ones, dropping some. The table has some 1 million clones, approximately 68% seen once. This CDR3 has 18 amino acids. CDR1 is SGHRS and CDR2 is YFSETQ in the germline V gene. Trimming cost V 0 bases and J 1 base; bases outside gene matches: 10. A word on this clone: Its antigen is not known.

Naive CD4+ cells were CD45RA-selected; the remaining cells were memory. J is TRBJ1-1 and V is TRBV5-1, with 9 bases aligning to TRBD1. The sequencing sample was made of memory CD4+ T cells sorted from blood. Stated subset: CD45RA-negative fraction. The receptor comes from a man younger than 35 in good health. In DNA form, the CDR3 reads TGCGCCAGCAGCTTGGAGGTAGCCCTACAGGGGGCGAACACTGAAGCTTTCTTT. This translates into CASSLEVALQGANTEAFF.